A single sample gave rise to the 25 T cell receptor beta chains below, sequenced in a study of technical replicates of blood from a few donors. Some clones are missing from TCRdb's copy, which holds only in-frame ones; the method was immunoSEQ multiplex PCR. The data contain approximately 78,000 clones, roughly 92% of them seen just once; the ten biggest clones take up 0.36%. Specimen: T cells isolated from PBMCs. All receptors come from a human donor in good health.

The genes are TRBV29-1 and TRBJ2-1; 11 bases align to TRBD2. This CDR3 has 15 residues. Per germline, CDR1 SQVTM and CDR2 ANQGSEA. With 4 bases clipped from V and 5 bases from J, the junction kept 7 bases outside the gene matches. CDR3 sequence (DNA): TGCAGCGTTGCACGTAGACTAGCGGGAAACAATGAGCAGTTCTTC. Protein sequence: CSVARRLAGNNEQFF.

The chain uses TRBV6-1 and TRBJ2-7, with no clear D. The CDR3 consists of 14 residues. V lost 3 bases to trimming and J lost 2 bases, with 11 bases between them. Germline values: CDR1 MNHNS, CDR2 SASEGT. CDR3 residues: CASSDERRTYEQYF. The CDR3, as DNA: TGTGCCAGCAGTGACGAGCGCCGAACCTACGAGCAGTACTTC.

This clone turned up a few times. The J gene is TRBJ1-4, the V gene TRBV6-5; D gene unclear. CDR3 size: 14 residues. Germline loops: CDR1 MNHEY, CDR2 SVGAGI. V gave up 6 bases and J gave up 8 bases, with 16 bases separating them. The CDR3 DNA is TGTGCCAGCAGCAGCGACGGCTTGGCGGAAAAACTGTTTTTT. Translating gives CASSSDGLAEKLFF.

This chain joins TRBV7-3 and TRBJ2-5; 8 nucleotides agree with TRBD2. Germline V gene data show CDR1 as SGHTA and CDR2 as FQGTGA. The CDR3 contains 16 residues. The V and J ends lost 0 bases and 4 bases, in that order; junction bases with no gene match: 7. CDR3 sequence (DNA): TGTGCCAGCAGCTTAACGGTAGCGGGGAGAGGAGAGACCCAGTACTTC. Translating it yields CASSLTVAGRGETQYF.

The chain carries TRBV19 and TRBJ2-2; unclear D gene. Germline CDR1 and CDR2: LNHDA and SQIVND (reference sequence). The CDR3 totals 10 residues. V lost 8 bases and J lost 6, with 4 bases in between. CDR3 region: CASSAGELFF. Here the CDR3 DNA reads TGTGCCAGTTCGGCCGGGGAGCTGTTTTTT.

This chain joins TRBV5-1 and TRBJ1-2; TRBD1 agrees at 7 bases. Germline trimming cut 0 bases from V and 2 bases from J; bases unmatched to any gene: 4. Germline CDR1 is SGHRS and CDR2 is YFSETQ. The CDR3 has 15 residues. This CDR3 is CASSLDVRGNYGYTF. CDR3 nucleotide sequence: TGCGCCAGCAGCTTGGACGTCAGGGGGAACTATGGCTACACCTTC.

The genes are TRBV5-1 and TRBJ1-1; 7 nucleotides match TRBD1. Germline trimming cut 6 bases from V and 2 bases from J; bases unmatched to any gene: 7. This CDR3 comprises 14 residues. Germline CDR1 is SGHRS and CDR2 is YFSETQ. CDR3 loop: CASTIQGPNTEAFF. For the CDR3, the DNA is TGCGCCAGCACCATACAGGGGCCCAACACTGAAGCTTTCTTT. Combining the CDR3 with reference TRBV5-1 and TRBJ1-1 gives the whole variable domain KAGVTQTPRYLIKTRGQQVTLSCSPISGHRSVSWYQQTPGQGLQFLFEYFSETQRNKGNFPGRFSGRQFSNSRSEMNVSTLELGDSALYLCASTIQGPNTEAFFGQGTRLTVV.

The rearrangement uses TRBV5-1 and TRBJ2-1, with D tentatively TRBD2 (7 bases). This CDR3 contains 15 residues. Per the germline V gene, CDR1 is SGHRS and CDR2 is YFSETQ. The V and J ends lost 0 bases and 4 bases respectively, with 11 bases between them. The CDR3 nucleotides read TGCGCCAGCAGCTTGGAGGGGGAGGGTTACAATGAGCAGTTCTTC. This codes for CASSLEGEGYNEQFF.

The gene calls are TRBV27 and TRBJ2-3, with D maybe TRBD2 (5 bases). The CDR3 extends over 15 amino acids. Trimming pared 7 bases from V and 2 bases from J, leaving 16 bases between. Germline CDR1 MNHEY, CDR2 SMNVEV (reference sequence). The CDR3 sequence: CASKDSLSFTDTQYF. The CDR3 DNA follows: TGTGCCAGCAAGGACTCCCTCTCCTTCACAGATACGCAGTATTTT.

The chain has TRBV5-1 and TRBJ2-5, with 7 bases lining up with TRBD2. Germline V lookup: CDR1 SGHRS, CDR2 YFSETQ. V dropped 2 bases and J dropped 5; count of bases not matched to a gene: 6. The CDR3 sequence is 14 residues long. Here the CDR3 reads CASSFGGVLETQYF. CDR3 in DNA: TGCGCCAGCAGCTTTGGGGGGGTTTTGGAGACCCAGTACTTC.

This clone was seen only a few times. The chain carries TRBV4-2 and TRBJ1-4, with D uncertain. CDR3 length: 16 amino acids. V dropped 1 base and J dropped 3 bases, with 12 bases sitting between them. The germline V gene has CDR1 LGHNA and CDR2 YNFKEQ. The CDR3 sequence is CASSQGREPPNEKLFF. DNA of the CDR3: TGTGCCAGCAGCCAAGGACGGGAACCCCCTAATGAAAAACTGTTTTTT.

The chain uses TRBV11-3 and TRBJ1-1; perhaps TRBD1 as D (6 bases). V lost 2 bases and J 3 bases, leaving 13 bases between the germline ends. CDR1 is SGHNT and CDR2 is YENEEA in the germline V gene. The CDR3 runs 15 residues. The CDR3 reads CASSLIDNRDTEAFF. CDR3 bases: TGTGCCAGCAGCTTAATTGATAACAGGGACACTGAAGCTTTCTTT. The full variable domain, rest sourced from reference TRBV11-3 and TRBJ1-1, is EAGVVQSPRYKIIEKKQPVAFWCNPISGHNTLYWYLQNLGQGPELLIRYENEEAVDDSQLPKDRFSAERLKGVDSTLKIQPAELGDSAVYLCASSLIDNRDTEAFFGQGTRLTVV.

The V and J genes are TRBV30 and TRBJ1-2; 8 bases agree with TRBD1. V shed 8 bases and J 7 bases; nucleotides not matched to a gene: 3. The CDR3 extends over 10 amino acids. The germline V gene encodes CDR1 GTSNPN and CDR2 SVGIG (reference sequence). CDR3 DNA sequence: TGTGCCGGACAGGGTTTTGGCTACACCTTC. This sequence encodes CAGQGFGYTF.

In DNA form, the CDR3 reads TGCGCCAGCAGCTATCCACAGGGTGGGGCAAATACTGAAGCTTTCTTT. Translated, it gives CASSYPQGGANTEAFF. The V and J genes are TRBV5-1 and TRBJ1-1; possibly TRBD1 for D (6 bases). This CDR3 spans 16 amino acids. The germline V and J ends were trimmed by 3 bases and 5 bases, with 20 bases remaining between them. The germline CDR1 and CDR2 sequences are SGHRS and YFSETQ.

This clone showed up just once. The chain recombines TRBV11-2 with TRBJ2-1, with D uncertain. The CDR3 contains 11 residues. Looked up from germline, CDR1 is SGHAT and CDR2 is FQNNGV. Between the trimmed V and J ends, which lost 1 base and 7 bases, there was a span of 2 bases. The CDR3: CASSLANEQFF. The CDR3 DNA follows: TGTGCCAGCAGCTTAGCGAATGAGCAGTTCTTC.

This chain connects TRBV25-1 to TRBJ1-2; possibly TRBD1 for D (5 bases). Trimming cost V 2 bases and J 4 bases, with 20 bases left between them. The CDR3 contains 17 residues. Per germline, CDR1 MGHDK and CDR2 SYGVNS. CDR3 amino acids: CASSESVTGLVVYGYTF. CDR3 nucleotides: TGTGCCAGCAGTGAAAGTGTGACGGGACTGGTGGTCTATGGCTACACCTTC.

The CDR3 bases are TGCGCCAGCAGCAGGGGCACCGGGACAGGCTTAGGTCCCTACGAGCAGTACTTC. Translation gives CASSRGTGTGLGPYEQYF. The chain employs TRBV5-1 and TRBJ2-7, with 8 nucleotides matching TRBD1. J gave up 2 bases and V 4 bases, and 17 bases lay outside the gene matches. The CDR3 is made up of 18 amino acids. Germline V CDR1 and CDR2: SGHRS, YFSETQ.

The gene calls are TRBV30 and TRBJ1-1; possibly TRBD1 for D (5 bases). V was clipped by 4 bases and J by 4 bases, with 10 bases between them. The CDR3 runs to 12 residues. Germline V gene lookup returns CDR1 GTSNPN and CDR2 SVGIG (reference sequence). CDR3 coding DNA: TGTGCCTGGAACTACAGGTTCACTGAAGCTTTCTTT. It encodes CAWNYRFTEAFF.

This clone was seen once. The V gene is TRBV19, the J gene TRBJ2-3; maybe TRBD1 (6 bases). The length of the CDR3 is 15 residues. Trimming removed 5 bases from V and 2 bases from J, with 14 bases in between. Germline V gene lookup returns CDR1 LNHDA and CDR2 SQIVND (reference sequence). The chain's CDR3 is CASSPGQTYTDTQYF. Here the CDR3 DNA reads TGTGCCAGTAGTCCGGGACAAACGTACACAGATACGCAGTATTTT.

The V and J genes are TRBV10-3 and TRBJ2-3, with TRBD1 matching 8 bases. Germline V gene lookup returns CDR1 ENHRY and CDR2 SYGVKD. This CDR3 region has 15 residues. Trimming took 6 bases from V and 4 from J; bases not matched to a gene: 9. The CDR3 bases are TGTGCCATCAGACAGGACAGGGATGGTCCAGATACGCAGTATTTT. It encodes CAIRQDRDGPDTQYF.

The chain uses TRBV4-1 and TRBJ1-4, with D perhaps TRBD1 (5 bases). CDR1 and CDR2 from the germline V gene are MGHRA and YSYEKL. This CDR3 is 16 amino acids long. V was pared by 1 base and J by 7 bases, with 16 bases between. In DNA form, the CDR3 reads TGCGCCAGCAGCCAAGTTAGGACACCGGGAGGTGAAAAACTGTTTTTT. This codes for CASSQVRTPGGEKLFF.

CDR3 bases: TGTGCCAGCAGTTTACAGGTTTTTTCTGGGGCCAACGTCCTGACTTTC. Protein product: CASSLQVFSGANVLTF. The rearrangement joins TRBV27 to TRBJ2-6; D is unresolved. Trimming took 2 bases from V and 1 from J, leaving 9 bases between them. Per germline, CDR1 MNHEY and CDR2 SMNVEV (reference sequence). CDR3 length: 16 amino acids.

The rearrangement links TRBV7-2 to TRBJ1-2, with 9 bases fitting TRBD1. The ends lost 1 base at V and 5 bases at J; junction bases unmatched: 2. The germline V gene encodes CDR1 SGHTA and CDR2 FQGNSA. This CDR3 spans 14 amino acids. The CDR3 DNA follows: TGTGCCAGCAGCTTAGACGGGACAGGGTATGGCTACACCTTC. It yields the protein CASSLDGTGYGYTF.

This clone has a single count. The chain is built from TRBV7-9 and TRBJ2-5; TRBD2 agrees at 7 bases. This CDR3 spans 14 amino acids. Germline CDR1 and CDR2: SEHNR and FQNEAQ (reference sequence). J was trimmed by 5 bases and V by 3 bases; bases with no gene match: 6. The CDR3 reads CASSFGYGGETQYF. The CDR3 nucleotides are TGTGCCAGCAGCTTTGGGTACGGGGGGGAGACCCAGTACTTC.

The sample holds one count of this clone. The CDR3 is CASSLASGQNIQYF. DNA for the CDR3: TGTGCCAGCAGCTTAGCTAGCGGCCAAAACATTCAGTACTTC. The chain couples TRBV7-8 to TRBJ2-4, with D possibly matching TRBD2 (6 bases). Germline CDR1 reads SGHVS; CDR2 reads FQNEAQ. The CDR3 consists of 14 residues. Trimming took 0 bases from V and 5 from J, leaving 8 bases between them.